Shown below are 5 T cell receptor beta chains from a single sample sequenced in a study of cytomegalovirus exposure and HLA in healthy donors. PCR involved 60 Vbeta and 13 Jbeta primers. Profiled with immunoSEQ multiplex PCR; TCRdb holds only in-frame clones, not every one. The sample has about 110,000 clones; approximately 82% are singletons. Sample: PBMCs. Receptor source: a man aged 30 to 39 in good health and CMV-seropositive.

This sequence joins TRBV2 and TRBJ2-7; 9 bases line up with TRBD2. CDR3 length: 17 residues. Germline V gene data show CDR1 as SNHLY and CDR2 as FYNNEI. Trimming cost V 3 bases and J 4 bases; bases outside gene matches: 13. CDR3: CASSDGLAGLLPYEQYF. The CDR3 bases are TGTGCCAGCAGTGATGGGCTAGCGGGGCTCCTTCCTTACGAGCAGTACTTC.

The chain joins TRBV28 to TRBJ1-2; TRBD1 aligns across 8 bases. The CDR3 runs to 11 residues. Germline CDR1 reads MDHEN; CDR2 reads SYDVKM. V dropped 5 bases and J dropped 12; count of bases not matched to a gene: 5. The CDR3 is CASSRRGLDTF. The CDR3, as DNA: TGTGCCAGCAGTCGCAGGGGGCTGGACACCTTC.

The rearrangement joins TRBV19 to TRBJ1-2; 9 bases map to TRBD1. Losses at the gene ends were 7 bases for V and 4 bases for J; bases not matched to a gene: 10. Germline lookup yields CDR1 LNHDA and CDR2 SQIVND (reference sequence). The CDR3 spans 15 residues. CDR3 sequence (DNA): TGTGCCAGTACCGTGGGACAGGGCGACGGCTATGGCTACACCTTC. It translates to CASTVGQGDGYGYTF.

Only a few counts were recorded for this clone. The V call is TRBV2, the J call TRBJ2-1, with TRBD2 matching 9 bases. This CDR3 has 16 residues. Germline CDR1 and CDR2: SNHLY and FYNNEI. The trim removed 4 bases at V and 3 bases at J, leaving 7 bases unmatched. Here the CDR3 DNA reads TGTGCCAGCAGTGGCCCTAGCGGGGAGGGCTACAATGAGCAGTTCTTC. Its translation: CASSGPSGEGYNEQFF.

The chain carries TRBV27 and TRBJ2-7; TRBD2 matches at 12 bases. The V segment lost 6 bases and the J segment 7 bases; nucleotides outside the gene matches: 7. CDR1 and CDR2 (germline): MNHEY, SMNVEV (reference sequence). CDR3 length: 14 residues. This chain's CDR3 is CASRTSGGQGEQYF. CDR3 bases: TGTGCCAGCAGGACTAGCGGGGGCCAAGGGGAGCAGTACTTC.